The 18 T cell receptor beta chains below all came from one sample that was sequenced in a study of shared clonotypes between healthy human individuals. Generated by immunoSEQ multiplex PCR, the TCRdb table keeps only in-frame clones and is missing some. The sample records 1,400,000 or so clones, approximately 98.5% being singletons. The specimen was naive CD4+ T cells sorted from blood. The subset: CD45RA+ positively selected. The receptors originated from a man aged 25 to 45 in good health.

V is TRBV2 and J is TRBJ2-7, with a tentative D call TRBD2 (5 bases). There are 14 residues in the CDR3. Germline CDR1 SNHLY, CDR2 FYNNEI. Trimming took 5 bases from V and 3 from J, leaving 14 bases between them. The CDR3: CASSNEGGVYEQYF. The CDR3 bases are TGTGCCAGCAGTAACGAAGGAGGCGTCTACGAGCAGTACTTC.

The chain recombines TRBV28 with TRBJ1-1, with a tentative D call TRBD1 (5 bases). This CDR3 spans 11 amino acids. Germline V gene sequence: CDR1 MDHEN, CDR2 SYDVKM. V lost 7 bases, J lost 6 bases, and 9 bases lay in between. The CDR3 DNA sequence: TGTGCCAGCATCAGGGACCCTGAAGCTTTCTTT. This codes for CASIRDPEAFF. The whole variable domain, filled in from reference TRBV28 and TRBJ1-1, reads DVKVTQSSRYLVKRTGEKVFLECVQDMDHENMFWYRQDPGLGLRLIYFSYDVKMKEKGDIPEGYSVSREKKERFSLILESASTNQTSMYLCASIRDPEAFFGQGTRLTVV.

The chain joins TRBV5-1 to TRBJ2-2; 14 bases agree with TRBD2. Germline V gene lookup returns CDR1 SGHRS and CDR2 YFSETQ. The CDR3 runs to 17 residues. J gave up 6 bases and V 4 bases, and 8 bases lay outside the gene matches. The DNA of the CDR3 is TGCGCCAGCAGCACCGGGACTAGCGGGAGTAAGGCCGGGGAGCTGTTTTTT. Translating gives CASSTGTSGSKAGELFF.

This clone has only one observation. This chain connects TRBV11-2 to TRBJ1-5, with 9 bases matching TRBD1. CDR3 size: 15 residues. Germline V gene data show CDR1 as SGHAT and CDR2 as FQNNGV. Germline trimming cut 4 bases from V and 3 bases from J; bases unmatched to any gene: 4. DNA of the CDR3: TGTGCCAGCAGCTCGGGGACAGGGAACAATCAGCCCCAGCATTTT. Amino acids: CASSSGTGNNQPQHF.

To note about this clone: At the DNA level, this CDR3 is encoded by other sequences in the same sample as well. The J gene is TRBJ2-2, the V gene TRBV2; D may be TRBD1 or TRBD2 (6 bases each). The germline gives CDR1 SNHLY, CDR2 FYNNEI. CDR3 length: 13 residues. V lost 6 bases, J lost 6 bases, and 11 bases lay in between. The CDR3 region has the DNA TGTGCCAGCAGGGACCGGGGGCCCGGGGAGCTGTTTTTT. Its translation is CASRDRGPGELFF.

V is TRBV5-1 and J is TRBJ2-7; TRBD1 aligns across 7 bases. The CDR3 runs 16 residues. The V segment lost 2 bases and the J segment 4 bases; nucleotides outside the gene matches: 12. Germline V lookup: CDR1 SGHRS, CDR2 YFSETQ. CDR3: CASSLQGSSTLYEQYF. DNA for the CDR3: TGCGCCAGCAGCTTACAGGGGTCCTCTACCTTATACGAGCAGTACTTC.

The chain employs TRBV5-1 and TRBJ1-3, with a possible D match to TRBD1 (5 bases). Trimming took 4 bases from V and 0 from J, leaving 11 bases between them. Per germline, CDR1 SGHRS and CDR2 YFSETQ. The CDR3 sequence is 15 residues long. CDR3 nucleotides: TGCGCCAGCAGCCAGGACATTCACTCTGGAAACACCATATATTTT. This sequence encodes CASSQDIHSGNTIYF.

V gene TRBV29-1 combines with J gene TRBJ2-1; D unclear. Germline-derived CDR1 and CDR2 are SQVTM and ANQGSEA. Between the trimmed V and J ends, which lost 2 bases and 0 bases, there was a span of 11 bases. The CDR3 is 15 residues long. CDR3 in DNA: TGCAGCGTTGAATTGATACAGACCTCCTACAATGAGCAGTTCTTC. Protein sequence: CSVELIQTSYNEQFF.

This clone was seen once. This sequence joins TRBV5-1 and TRBJ1-1, with TRBD1 matching 7 bases. J lost 1 base, V lost 6 bases, and 0 bases had no gene match. CDR1 is SGHRS and CDR2 is YFSETQ in the germline V gene. The CDR3 extends over 12 amino acids. The CDR3: CASTGGNTEAFF. In DNA form, the CDR3 reads TGCGCCAGCACAGGGGGGAACACTGAAGCTTTCTTT.

The gene calls are TRBV7-2 and TRBJ2-1, with D possibly being TRBD2 (6 bases). Trimming removed 5 bases at V and 6 bases at J, with 20 bases between. The CDR3 is made up of 16 amino acids. CDR1 and CDR2 from the germline V gene are SGHTA and FQGNSA. The chain's CDR3 is CASSLNRVLGGNEQFF. As DNA, the CDR3 is TGTGCCAGCAGCCTGAACCGGGTCCTGGGGGGCAATGAGCAGTTCTTC.

This clone was found once. The chain has TRBV4-3 and TRBJ2-3; 7 nucleotides line up with TRBD2. CDR3 size: 16 residues. The V gene's germline CDR1 is LGHNA and CDR2 YSLEER. V shed 3 bases, J shed 0 bases, and the junction held 6 bases outside the gene matches. CDR3 in DNA: TGCGCCAGCAGCCAGATCTTAGCGGGTAGCACAGATACGCAGTATTTT. Its protein product is CASSQILAGSTDTQYF.

The genes are TRBV5-1 and TRBJ2-5, with TRBD1 matching over 7 bases. Trimming took 2 bases from V and 5 from J; bases not matched to a gene: 9. The length of the CDR3 is 15 residues. Looked up from germline, CDR1 is SGHRS and CDR2 is YFSETQ. As DNA, the CDR3 is TGCGCCAGCAGCTTACTATCAACAGGGGTGGAGACCCAGTACTTC. Translation: CASSLLSTGVETQYF.

V gene TRBV9 combines with J gene TRBJ2-7; TRBD1 is a possible D gene (7 bases). The V gene's germline CDR1 is SGDLS and CDR2 YYNGEE. V was pared by 0 bases and J by 4 bases, with 14 bases between. This CDR3 has 15 amino acids. The CDR3, as DNA: TGTGCCAGCAGCGTAGGGGCAGGGGGGAAGTACGAGCAGTACTTC. Translating gives CASSVGAGGKYEQYF.

The V call is TRBV5-1, the J call TRBJ1-2, with 12 bases lining up with TRBD1. V lost 4 bases and J lost 8; bases outside the gene matches: 9. The CDR3 length is 15 residues. Germline V gene sequence: CDR1 SGHRS, CDR2 YFSETQ. The CDR3 reads CASSPPGQGAIGYTF. Here the CDR3 DNA reads TGCGCCAGCAGCCCCCCGGGACAGGGGGCGATCGGCTACACCTTC.

Worth noting for this clone: The junction departs from germline at one end; a sequencing error may be responsible. This CDR3 is CASSPNERQGVLF. As DNA, the CDR3 is TGTGCCAGCTCACCGAACGAGCGACAGGGGGTCCTCTTC. The V gene is TRBV18, the J gene TRBJ1-2, with TRBD1 matching 9 bases. Germline lookup yields CDR1 KGHSH and CDR2 LQKENI. The CDR3 has 13 residues.

The chain links TRBV15 to TRBJ2-3, with 14 bases matching TRBD2. J was trimmed by 3 bases and V by 3 bases; bases with no gene match: 8. The CDR3 is 18 amino acids. The germline V gene encodes CDR1 LNHNV and CDR2 YYDKDF (reference sequence). The CDR3 nucleotides are TGTGCCACCAGCAGTTTGACTAGCGGGAGGGCCGGGACAGATACGCAGTATTTT. This codes for CATSSLTSGRAGTDTQYF.

In its sample, this clone was seen once. The chain couples TRBV2 to TRBJ2-5, with 8 bases lining up with TRBD1. V shed 6 bases, J shed 3 bases, and the junction held 9 bases outside the gene matches. Germline V CDR1 and CDR2: SNHLY, FYNNEI. The CDR3 length is 15 residues. The CDR3 nucleotides are TGTGCCAGCAGCCGCACCCGGACAGGGAAAGAGACCCAGTACTTC. Its translation is CASSRTRTGKETQYF.

The V gene is TRBV9, the J gene TRBJ2-5, with 8 bases aligning to TRBD1. The V and J ends lost 4 bases and 5 bases, in that order; junction bases with no gene match: 4. Per germline, CDR1 SGDLS and CDR2 YYNGEE. The length of the CDR3 is 13 residues. CDR3 sequence (DNA): TGTGCCAGCAGCCGACAGGGGAGGGAGACCCAGTACTTC. It is translated as CASSRQGRETQYF.